A selection of T cell receptor beta chains follows, all from one sample in a study of beta chain features in type 1 diabetes. The repertoire was sequenced with immunoSEQ multiplex PCR; TCRdb's copy has only in-frame clones and lacks some. The sample consists of 360,000 or so clones, about 19% of them appearing once. What was sequenced was naive CD4+ T cells from blood. The receptors stem from a woman in her late teens or twenties in good health. The conserved cysteine and the conserved F or W are not part of the CDR3 here. Where a row states a size, it is once, few, many or the class of an expanded clone; other rows omit it.

>TRBJ2-5|few|TRBV19
ASSKTSAEETQY
>TRBJ2-3|NA|TRBV15
ATRDKGQADTDTQY
>TRBJ2-5|NA|TRBV7-3
ASSLTAQETQY
>TRBJ2-3|few|TRBV7-9
ASSQVTDTQY
>TRBJ1-1|few|TRBV5-1
ASSLTGNTEAF
>TRBJ2-7|few|TRBV5-1
ASSLGGPEQY
>TRBJ1-5|NA|TRBV30
AWSDPRGQPQH
>TRBJ2-1|few|TRBV4-2
ASSQDQQGAEQF
>TRBJ2-5|NA|TRBV7-2
ASSLGQQETQY
>TRBJ1-5|few|TRBV6-5
ASSSLTGSSNQPQH
>TRBJ1-2|NA|TRBV7-9
ASSLAATVNGYT
>TRBJ2-3|few|TRBV7-8
ASSLDTATDTQY
>TRBJ2-3|NA|TRBV9
ASSVGSGERGTQY
>TRBJ2-7|NA|TRBV5-1
ASSLETGGYEQY
>TRBJ1-1|NA|TRBV5-5
ASSRNTEAF
>TRBJ1-2|NA|TRBV30
AWDRGTNYGYT
>TRBJ2-4|few|TRBV7-2
ASSLGQGDIQY
>TRBJ2-5|few|TRBV7-9
ASSLVQGALTQY
>TRBJ2-3|NA|TRBV5-4
ASSWTSGSTDTQY
>TRBJ2-7|few|TRBV9
ASSVDSGRAEQY
>TRBJ2-4|few|TRBV9
ASSVEAENIQY
>TRBJ2-7|few|TRBV7-2
ASSPDRAYEQY
>TRBJ2-3|once|TRBV5-1
ASSLGMRGRTDTQY
>TRBJ2-1|NA|TRBV18
ASSPWADRDSYNEQF
>TRBJ1-2|NA|TRBV30
AWSGTVVNYGYT
>TRBJ1-5|few|TRBV27
ASSFLNQPQH
>TRBJ1-1|NA|TRBV28
ASSLQGRGNTEAF
>TRBJ2-7|few|TRBV30
AWGPGNPYEQY
>TRBJ2-5|NA|TRBV9
ASSPRGGANQETQY
>TRBJ2-3|NA|TRBV7-3
ASSLMAGSDTQY
>TRBJ2-5|few|TRBV30
AWSEQGALETQY
>TRBJ2-1|few|TRBV30
AGAGTRNYNEQF
>TRBJ1-2|NA|TRBV11-1
ASSRGADYGYT
>TRBJ2-1|few|TRBV7-2
ASSFGQGANEQF
>TRBJ2-3|few|TRBV2
ASSLGLAGTDTQY
>TRBJ2-1|NA|TRBV4-1
ASSQDPGTGSHEQF
>TRBJ2-7|few|TRBV29-1
SVVRGQGHEQY
>TRBJ1-4|few|TRBV7-9
ASSPGTGGEKLF
>TRBJ2-7|NA|TRBV6-1
ASSVRTSEQY
>TRBJ2-3|few|TRBV5-4
ASSPRLAGGFDTQY
>TRBJ2-7|NA|TRBV7-2
ASSISRLAGTYEQY
>TRBJ2-1|NA|TRBV7-9
ASSLVVAGLSQF
>TRBJ2-2|few|TRBV30
AWGRQITGELF
>TRBJ2-1|few|TRBV30
AWRAPGSSYNEQF
>TRBJ1-2|few|TRBV2
ASRPEVYGYT
>TRBJ2-1|NA|TRBV9
ASSVVAGRDEQF